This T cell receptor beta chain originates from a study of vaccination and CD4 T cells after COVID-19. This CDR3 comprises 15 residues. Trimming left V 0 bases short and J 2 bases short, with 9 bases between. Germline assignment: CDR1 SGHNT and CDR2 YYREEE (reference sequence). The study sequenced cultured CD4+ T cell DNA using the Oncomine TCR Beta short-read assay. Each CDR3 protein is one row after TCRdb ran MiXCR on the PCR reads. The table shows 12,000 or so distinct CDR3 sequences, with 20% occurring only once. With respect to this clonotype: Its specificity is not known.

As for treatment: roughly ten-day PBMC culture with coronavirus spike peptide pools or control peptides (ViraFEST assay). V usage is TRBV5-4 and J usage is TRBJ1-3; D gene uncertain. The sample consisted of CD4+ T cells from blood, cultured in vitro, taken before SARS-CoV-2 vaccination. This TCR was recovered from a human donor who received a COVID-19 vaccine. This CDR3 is CASSLDRVAGNTIYF. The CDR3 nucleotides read TGTGCCAGCAGCTTGGATAGAGTGGCTGGAAACACCATATATTTT. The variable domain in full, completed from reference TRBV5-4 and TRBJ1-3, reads ETGVTQSPTHLIKTRGQQVTLRCSSQSGHNTVSWYQQALGQGPQFIFQYYREEENGRGNFPPRFSGLQFPNYSSELNVNALELDDSALYLCASSLDRVAGNTIYFGEGSWLTVV.